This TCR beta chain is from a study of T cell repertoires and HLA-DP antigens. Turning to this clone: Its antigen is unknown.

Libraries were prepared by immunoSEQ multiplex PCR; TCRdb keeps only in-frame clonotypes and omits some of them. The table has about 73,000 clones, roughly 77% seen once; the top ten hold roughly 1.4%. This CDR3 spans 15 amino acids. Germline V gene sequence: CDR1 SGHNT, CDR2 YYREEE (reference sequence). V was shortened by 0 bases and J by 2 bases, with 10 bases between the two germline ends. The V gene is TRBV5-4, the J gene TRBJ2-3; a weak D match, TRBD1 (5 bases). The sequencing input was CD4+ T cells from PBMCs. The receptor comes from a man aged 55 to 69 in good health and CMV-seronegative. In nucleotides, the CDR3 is TGTGCCAGCAGCTTGGGGCAGGGCCACACAGATACGCAGTATTTT. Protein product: CASSLGQGHTDTQYF.